These T cell receptor beta chains were read from a single sample in a study of cytomegalovirus exposure and HLA in healthy donors. Repertoires were generated with immunoSEQ multiplex PCR, while TCRdb's copy carries only in-frame clones and drops some. The table shows around 55,000 clones, with roughly 71% occurring only once. Specimen: PBMCs. Source of these receptors: a man aged 40-49 years in good health and CMV-seropositive. The CDR3 runs from the conserved cysteine through the conserved F or W. D genes are given only for firm matches. The size entry is marked missing in some rows and otherwise reads once, few, many or a size class.

CDR3 DNA	CDR3 protein	V gene	J gene	D gene	clone size
TGTGCCAGCAGCTTGGAACTAGCGGGGGGACAAGAGACCCAGTACTTC	CASSLELAGGQETQYF	TRBV5-4	TRBJ2-5	TRBD2	few
TGTGCTAGTGGTTTGGTATGGGGGCTTGCGAGCGAGCAGTACTTC	CASGLVWGLASEQYF	TRBV12-5	TRBJ2-7	-	-
TGCGCCAGCAGTAAGGGCGGACTAGCGAAGAACACCGGGGAGCTGTTTTTT	CASSKGGLAKNTGELFF	TRBV10-2	TRBJ2-2	TRBD2	few
TGTGCCAGCAGGGGGGCAGCGGGGGCCACCGGGGAGCTGTTTTTT	CASRGAAGATGELFF	TRBV27	TRBJ2-2	TRBD2	-
TGTGCCAGCAGCCTTGGGACAGGCAAGGAAGAGACCCAGTACTTC	CASSLGTGKEETQYF	TRBV11-2	TRBJ2-5	TRBD1	few
TGCGCCAGCGGGACAGGGGCTCTAGAGACCCAGTACTTC	CASGTGALETQYF	TRBV5-1	TRBJ2-5	TRBD1	once
TGTGCCAGCAGTAGGACAGGGCCCACTGAAGCTTTCTTT	CASSRTGPTEAFF	TRBV2	TRBJ1-1	TRBD1	-
TGTGCCAGCAGTGGGCCGCTTGCCCAAAGATTGAACACTGAAGCTTTCTTT	CASSGPLAQRLNTEAFF	TRBV6-1	TRBJ1-1	-	-
TGTGCCAGCAGCACGCCCGGGGGCTACAATGAGCAGTTCTTC	CASSTPGGYNEQFF	TRBV9	TRBJ2-1	-	-
TGTGCCAGCAGTACAACAGGGAATTCACCCCTCCACTTT	CASSTTGNSPLHF	TRBV2	TRBJ1-6	-	-
TGCGCCAGCAGCTCGTTACAGGGAAACACTGAAGCTTTCTTT	CASSSLQGNTEAFF	TRBV5-1	TRBJ1-1	-	-
TGTGCCAGCAGTCAGGACAGGGTATCAAATGGCTACACCTTC	CASSQDRVSNGYTF	TRBV6-5	TRBJ1-2	TRBD1	-
TGTGCCAGCAGCGTAGAGCCCGAGCGGGGCGGCTACACCTTC	CASSVEPERGGYTF	TRBV9	TRBJ1-2	-	-
TGTGCCAGCAGCGCCGACAGAACCAATTCACCCCTCCACTTT	CASSADRTNSPLHF	TRBV5-4	TRBJ1-6	-	-
TGCAGCGTTGAAACTCAGGGGGCGGGTGAAAAACTGTTTTTT	CSVETQGAGEKLFF	TRBV29-1	TRBJ1-4	TRBD1	-
TGTGCCAGCAGCTTACCTGGCAGGGGCTACGAGCAGTACTTC	CASSLPGRGYEQYF	TRBV7-2	TRBJ2-7	-	-